A single sample gave rise to the 10 T cell receptor beta chains below, sequenced in a study of OX40 agonist ivuxolimab in advanced cancers. Here immunoSEQ multiplex PCR was the method, and the copy in TCRdb shows in-frame clones only, minus some. Of about 15,000 clones listed, 80% are singletons. Sequenced here: CD4+ or CD8+ T cells sorted from blood, sampled in a trial of the OX40 agonist ivuxolimab. These receptors all stem from an adult with an advanced solid tumor such as melanoma, head and neck, liver or kidney cancer.

The rearrangement links TRBV9 to TRBJ2-7, with D maybe TRBD1 (5 bases). V lost 4 bases, J lost 3 bases, and 8 bases lay in between. This CDR3 has 12 residues. Germline values: CDR1 SGDLS, CDR2 YYNGEE. The CDR3 region is CASSLTDYEQYF. The CDR3, as DNA: TGTGCCAGCAGCCTGACAGACTACGAGCAGTACTTC. The full variable domain, rest sourced from reference TRBV9 and TRBJ2-7, is DSGVTQTPKHLITATGQRVTLRCSPRSGDLSVYWYQQSLDQGLQFLIQYYNGEERAKGNILERFSAQQFPDLHSELNLSSLELGDSALYFCASSLTDYEQYFGPGTRLTVT.

This chain links TRBV15 with TRBJ1-3; no reliable D call. With 0 bases removed from V and 0 bases from J, the gap between germline ends came to 12 bases. Germline V gene sequence: CDR1 LNHNV, CDR2 YYDKDF (reference sequence). The CDR3 length is 17 residues. The CDR3 loop is CATSRDKASYSGNTIYF. For the CDR3, the DNA is TGTGCCACCAGCAGAGATAAGGCCTCTTACTCTGGAAACACCATATATTTT.

The chain is built from TRBV28 and TRBJ1-1, with unresolved D. Germline CDR1 is MDHEN and CDR2 is SYDVKM. This CDR3 contains 16 residues. V was pared by 3 bases and J by 6 bases, with 20 bases between. DNA of the CDR3: TGTGCCAGCAGTTTCGCACCCGATCGGCTCCGACCTGAAGCTTTCTTT. It specifies CASSFAPDRLRPEAFF.

The chain joins TRBV14 to TRBJ1-1; D unclear. CDR3 length equals 13 residues. The V end lost 1 base, the J end lost 2 bases, and 5 bases lay between the germline ends. The germline CDR1 and CDR2 sequences are SGHDN and FVKESK. CDR3 sequence reads: CASSQVRNTEAFF. The DNA for the CDR3 is TGTGCCAGCAGCCAAGTAAGAAACACTGAAGCTTTCTTT.

There are a few counts of this clone. In DNA, the CDR3 is TGTGCCAGCAGCTCATCGGGACTTTTAAATGAGCAGTTCTTC. It translates to CASSSSGLLNEQFF. This rearrangement joins TRBV9 to TRBJ2-1, with D perhaps matching TRBD2 (6 bases). V lost 4 bases to trimming and J lost 7 bases, with 15 bases between them. The CDR3 sequence is 14 residues long. Germline values: CDR1 SGDLS, CDR2 YYNGEE.

This clone has just a few counts. J is TRBJ1-1 and V is TRBV7-9; D uncertain. CDR1 is SEHNR, CDR2 FQNEAQ, per germline (reference sequence). Trimming removed 5 bases from V and 6 bases from J, with 13 bases in between. CDR3 size: 13 residues. The CDR3 reads CASSPRVRPEAFF. In nucleotides, the CDR3 is TGTGCCAGCAGCCCGAGGGTTCGGCCTGAAGCTTTCTTT.

V and J are TRBV15 and TRBJ2-1; D is unclear. With 2 bases removed from V and 10 bases from J, the gap between germline ends came to 9 bases. The germline V gene encodes CDR1 LNHNV and CDR2 YYDKDF (reference sequence). The CDR3 consists of 12 residues. CDR3 nucleotide sequence: TGTGCCACCAGCAGAAGCCGGAGAGAGCAGTTCTTC. As protein: CATSRSRREQFF.

The rearrangement joins TRBV4-1 to TRBJ1-5, with a tentative D call TRBD1 (5 bases). This CDR3 region has 15 residues. Between the trimmed V and J ends, which lost 2 bases and 11 bases, there was a span of 19 bases. Germline V CDR1 and CDR2: MGHRA, YSYEKL. CDR3 protein: CASSQLKTQGGAQHF. The CDR3 region has the DNA TGCGCCAGCAGCCAACTCAAGACCCAGGGAGGGGCCCAGCATTTT.

This clone was seen a single time. V usage is TRBV6-5 and J usage is TRBJ2-2; D possibly corresponds to TRBD1 (6 bases). Trimming stripped 6 bases from V and 1 base from J, with 12 bases between. Germline V gene lookup returns CDR1 MNHEY and CDR2 SVGAGI. The CDR3 extends over 15 amino acids. Here the CDR3 reads CASSLKQGNTGELFF. In DNA, the CDR3 is TGTGCCAGCAGCCTCAAACAGGGGAACACCGGGGAGCTGTTTTTT.

Judged by abundance, this clone is medium-sized. This rearrangement joins TRBV27 to TRBJ2-7, with a tentative D call TRBD1 (6 bases). CDR1 is MNHEY, CDR2 SMNVEV, per germline (reference sequence). This CDR3 contains 15 residues. Trimming shortened V by 6 bases and J by 2 bases, and 17 bases separated the two germline ends. The CDR3 loop reads CASRDEQGNAYEQYF. CDR3 DNA: TGTGCCAGCAGGGACGAACAGGGAAATGCCTACGAGCAGTACTTC.